The 24 T cell receptor beta chains listed next were all sequenced from one sample in a study of control samples from healthy donors and cancer patients. Data came from immunoSEQ multiplex PCR; TCRdb stores just in-frame clones and leaves some out. In the table there are around 130,000 clones, about 88% of which are singletons. The sample was blood. All receptors derive from a man over 45 in good health.

V usage is TRBV6-5 and J usage is TRBJ1-1; a possible D gene is TRBD1 (6 bases). V was cut by 6 bases and J by 4 bases, with 12 bases left in between. This CDR3 contains 13 residues. CDR1 MNHEY and CDR2 SVGAGI come from the germline V gene. The CDR3 nucleotides are TGTGCCAGCAGGTCGGGGGGCGTCACTGAAGCTTTCTTT. It yields the protein CASRSGGVTEAFF.

The gene calls are TRBV7-9 and TRBJ2-7, with D possibly being TRBD1 (6 bases). Germline V gene lookup returns CDR1 SEHNR and CDR2 FQNEAQ (reference sequence). V was cut by 1 base and J by 2 bases, with 9 bases left in between. This CDR3 has 14 amino acids. The CDR3 loop is CASSLEQGAYEQYF. DNA of the CDR3: TGTGCCAGCAGCTTAGAACAGGGAGCCTACGAGCAGTACTTC.

This rearrangement joins TRBV28 to TRBJ1-5; D gene uncertain. Per germline, CDR1 MDHEN and CDR2 SYDVKM. The CDR3 totals 13 residues. Trimming removed 6 bases at V and 2 bases at J, with 8 bases between. This CDR3 reads CASRGNGNQPQHF. The CDR3 bases are TGTGCCAGCAGGGGGAATGGCAATCAGCCCCAGCATTTT.

The CDR3 sequence: CASSPGNKQGSPLHF. As DNA, the CDR3 is TGTGCCAGCTCACCAGGAAACAAACAGGGTTCACCCCTCCACTTT. The chain recombines TRBV18 with TRBJ1-6, with D tentatively TRBD1 (6 bases). This CDR3 comprises 15 residues. The ends were cut back, 2 bases at V and 9 bases at J, with 14 bases in the middle. The germline V gene has CDR1 KGHSH and CDR2 LQKENI. The whole variable domain, remainder taken from reference TRBV18 and TRBJ1-6, is NAGVMQNPRHLVRRRGQEARLRCSPMKGHSHVYWYRQLPEEGLKFMVYLQKENIIDESGMPKERFSAEFPKEGPSILRIQQVVRGDSAAYFCASSPGNKQGSPLHFGNGTRLTVT.

The chain has TRBV27 and TRBJ2-1; 8 bases match TRBD2. The V and J ends lost 6 bases and 7 bases, in that order; junction bases with no gene match: 8. In germline, CDR1 is MNHEY, CDR2 SMNVEV (reference sequence). This CDR3 region has 14 residues. CDR3 nucleotide sequence: TGTGCCAGCAGGACTAGCGCTATGTGGAATGAGCAGTTCTTC. Amino acids: CASRTSAMWNEQFF.

The CDR3 coding sequence is TGTGCCAGCAGCTTCCTGTTTGGAGAGACCCAGTACTTC. It is translated as CASSFLFGETQYF. This sequence joins TRBV11-2 and TRBJ2-5; D remains unclear. Trimming left V 3 bases short and J 4 bases short, with 9 bases between. CDR3 length: 13 amino acids. Germline CDR1 is SGHAT and CDR2 is FQNNGV.

The J gene is TRBJ2-7, the V gene TRBV5-4; either TRBD1 or TRBD2 may supply D (6 bases each). The germline CDR1 and CDR2 sequences are SGHNT and YYREEE (reference sequence). This CDR3 comprises 14 residues. V lost 1 base and J lost 5, with 13 bases in between. CDR3 amino acids: CASSLRAEGDEQYF. CDR3 sequence (DNA): TGTGCCAGCAGCTTGCGGGCGGAGGGGGACGAGCAGTACTTC. The full variable domain, in which reference TRBV5-4 and TRBJ2-7 provide the parts outside the CDR3, is ETGVTQSPTHLIKTRGQQVTLRCSSQSGHNTVSWYQQALGQGPQFIFQYYREEENGRGNFPPRFSGLQFPNYSSELNVNALELDDSALYLCASSLRAEGDEQYFGPGTRLTVT.

V and J are TRBV20-1 and TRBJ2-3, with D uncertain. Germline values: CDR1 DFQATT, CDR2 SNEGSKA (reference sequence). This CDR3 is 16 amino acids long. The V gene lost 3 bases and the J gene lost 1 base, with 17 bases spanning the gap. The CDR3 spells CSASLRLLEGTDTQYF. Here the CDR3 DNA reads TGCAGTGCTAGTCTTCGGCTTCTCGAGGGCACAGATACGCAGTATTTT.

This clone has a handful of counts. The chain recombines TRBV3-1 (or the pseudogene TRBV3-2) with TRBJ1-4; D is unresolved. The length of the CDR3 is 18 residues. Trimming removed 1 base from V and 0 bases from J, with 15 bases in between. In germline, CDR1 is LGHDT, CDR2 YNNKEL (reference sequence). The CDR3 bases are TGTGCCAGCAGCCAAGTAACAACGGTACCTGCAACTAATGAAAAACTGTTTTTT. It codes for CASSQVTTVPATNEKLFF.

The chain combines TRBV9 with TRBJ2-1; 9 bases are a match to TRBD2. Trimming took 2 bases from V and 8 from J; bases not matched to a gene: 5. This CDR3 is built from 14 residues. Germline V lookup: CDR1 SGDLS, CDR2 YYNGEE. Here the CDR3 reads CASSVTSGVDEQFF. CDR3 coding DNA: TGTGCCAGCAGCGTGACTAGCGGAGTGGATGAGCAGTTCTTC.

The V call is TRBV5-1, the J call TRBJ2-1; 8 positions match TRBD1. This CDR3 is built from 15 residues. V was pared by 1 base and J by 8 bases, with 8 bases of the junction left unmatched. The germline CDR1 and CDR2 sequences are SGHRS and YFSETQ. Here the CDR3 DNA reads TGCGCCAGCAGCTTGTGGGACAGGCGATGGGATGAGCAGTTCTTC. It encodes CASSLWDRRWDEQFF.

The chain is built from TRBV3-1 (or the pseudogene TRBV3-2) and TRBJ1-1; D gene ambiguous. The CDR3 has 13 amino acids. The V end lost 4 bases, the J end lost 13 bases, and 19 bases lay between the germline ends. Germline lookup yields CDR1 LGHDT and CDR2 YNNKEL (reference sequence). Here the CDR3 reads CASSLSRQAALFF. The CDR3 DNA reads as TGTGCCAGCAGCCTTTCTCGCCAGGCGGCGCTTTTCTTT.

J is TRBJ2-5 and V is TRBV7-6; 9 bases fit TRBD1. Germline lookup yields CDR1 SGHVS and CDR2 FNYEAQ. Trimming took 4 bases from V and 6 from J; bases not matched to a gene: 6. This CDR3 has 14 amino acids. The CDR3 spells CASSSSDRGKTQYF. In nucleotides, the CDR3 is TGTGCCAGCAGCTCCTCCGACAGGGGGAAGACCCAGTACTTC.

This chain uses TRBV19 with TRBJ2-2; weak D call: TRBD2 (7 bases). The CDR3 totals 15 residues. From germline, CDR1 is LNHDA and CDR2 SQIVND (reference sequence). V lost 4 bases to trimming and J lost 7 bases, with 16 bases between them. The CDR3 loop is CASSTLAGASGELFF. The CDR3 DNA reads as TGTGCCAGTAGTACCTTGGCGGGGGCCAGCGGGGAGCTGTTTTTT.

This clone was seen just once. The rearrangement joins TRBV6-4 to TRBJ2-3; 7 bases map to TRBD2. The germline V gene encodes CDR1 MRHNA and CDR2 SNTAGT. Trimming took 0 bases from V and 7 from J; bases not matched to a gene: 16. The CDR3 length is 18 residues. This CDR3 is CASSDSNVRGVEGYTQYF. The CDR3 DNA reads TGTGCCAGCAGTGACTCGAACGTTCGGGGGGTTGAAGGGTATACGCAGTATTTT.

The chain carries TRBV28 and TRBJ1-4; 7 nucleotides align to TRBD1. In germline, CDR1 is MDHEN, CDR2 SYDVKM. The trim removed 5 bases at V and 7 bases at J, leaving 7 bases unmatched. The CDR3 has 14 amino acids. The chain's CDR3 is CASSQLGQLEKLFF. DNA of the CDR3: TGTGCCAGCAGTCAATTGGGACAGCTTGAAAAACTGTTTTTT.

The V gene is TRBV5-6, the J gene TRBJ1-5; D is unclear. Germline-derived CDR1 and CDR2 are SGHDT and YYEEEE. The CDR3 has 17 residues. With 2 bases removed from V and 1 base from J, the gap between germline ends came to 16 bases. CDR3 nucleotide sequence: TGTGCCAGCAGCTTTCGCCCGGGTATAGCGAGCAATCAGCCCCAGCATTTT. Its protein is CASSFRPGIASNQPQHF.

In its sample, this clone was seen once. The rearrangement uses TRBV5-4 and TRBJ2-1, with no clear D. The CDR3 length is 15 residues. With 4 bases removed from V and 0 bases from J, the gap between germline ends came to 11 bases. CDR1 and CDR2 (germline): SGHNT, YYREEE (reference sequence). In DNA form, the CDR3 reads TGTGCCAGCAGCCGAGACTCAAGCTCCTACAATGAGCAGTTCTTC. It is translated as CASSRDSSSYNEQFF.

V gene TRBV3-1 (or the pseudogene TRBV3-2) combines with J gene TRBJ2-1; D might be TRBD2 (6 bases). Trimming took off 0 bases at V and 5 bases at J, with 11 bases between the two ends. CDR3 length equals 15 residues. The germline V gene encodes CDR1 LGHDT and CDR2 YNNKEL (reference sequence). The CDR3 region is CASSQDLAGNNEQFF. CDR3 DNA sequence: TGTGCCAGCAGCCAAGACCTTGCGGGGAACAATGAGCAGTTCTTC.

The chain joins TRBV25-1 to TRBJ2-2; no definite D call. The V gene lost 1 base and the J gene lost 6 bases, with 12 bases spanning the gap. The CDR3 loop spans 15 amino acids. Germline V CDR1 and CDR2: MGHDK, SYGVNS. CDR3: CASSEFKGLAGELFF. The CDR3 coding sequence is TGTGCCAGCAGTGAATTTAAAGGGCTAGCCGGGGAGCTGTTTTTT.

The V call is TRBV28, the J call TRBJ2-5; 7 bases agree with TRBD2. With V trimmed by 5 bases and J by 5 bases, 14 bases remained unmatched. The CDR3 totals 16 residues. Germline lookup yields CDR1 MDHEN and CDR2 SYDVKM. The CDR3 DNA follows: TGTGCCAGCAGTCCTAGGACTTGGGGGGGTGTGGAGACCCAGTACTTC. This encodes CASSPRTWGGVETQYF.

This clone was recorded a few times. The J gene is TRBJ2-2, the V gene TRBV7-3; 8 bases align to TRBD2. J gave up 6 bases and V 5 bases, and 8 bases lay outside the gene matches. Germline-derived CDR1 and CDR2 are SGHTA and FQGTGA. The CDR3 extends over 15 amino acids. CDR3 sequence (DNA): TGTGCCAGCAGCCCCGGGACTAGTTACCCCGGGGAGCTGTTTTTT. It is translated as CASSPGTSYPGELFF. Full variable domain (missing parts from reference TRBV7-3 and TRBJ2-2): GAGVSQTPSNKVTEKGKYVELRCDPISGHTALYWYRQSLGQGPEFLIYFQGTGAADDSGLPNDRFFAVRPEGSVSTLKIQRTERGDSAVYLCASSPGTSYPGELFFGEGSRLTVL.

The V call is TRBV7-9, the J call TRBJ2-5, with D perhaps given as TRBD1 or TRBD2 (6 bases each). V lost 1 base and J lost 1, with 13 bases in between. CDR1 is SEHNR, CDR2 FQNEAQ, per germline (reference sequence). This CDR3 spans 16 amino acids. CDR3 bases: TGTGCCAGCAGCTTAGGGGGGGCAGGCCGCCAAGAGACCCAGTACTTC. Translation: CASSLGGAGRQETQYF.

The chain has TRBV7-6 and TRBJ2-7, with 7 bases lining up with TRBD2. The CDR3 runs 15 residues. Germline V gives CDR1 SGHVS, CDR2 FNYEAQ. The V and J ends lost 0 bases and 0 bases, in that order; junction bases with no gene match: 2. In nucleotides, the CDR3 is TGTGCCAGCAGCTTAGCGGCTAGCGGCTCCTACGAGCAGTACTTC. It specifies CASSLAASGSYEQYF.